Following are 30 T cell receptor beta chains from one sample sequenced in a study of T cells after yellow fever vaccination. MiXCR was run by TCRdb on the 5' RACE reads, yielding one entry per CDR3 protein. The sample lists some 250,000 distinct CDR3 sequences, about 3.9% occurring once. Sequencing used PBMCs, obtained 15 days after the yellow fever booster vaccination. Every receptor here comes from a man younger than 30 who received the YFV17D yellow fever vaccine.

This clonotype has ten or more counts. The V gene is TRBV7-3, the J gene TRBJ2-3; 8 bases fit TRBD2. Germline V gene lookup returns CDR1 SGHTA and CDR2 FQGTGA. The CDR3 totals 13 residues. V trimming: 3 bases; J trimming: 10 bases; junction bases outside the gene matches: 6. The CDR3 coding sequence is TGTGCCAGCAGCTTGGGACTAGAAAGGTCGCAGTATTTT. Amino acids: CASSLGLERSQYF.

This clonotype showed up many times. The chain recombines TRBV28 with TRBJ2-3; no clear D. Germline-derived CDR1 and CDR2 are MDHEN and SYDVKM. Deletions cut 3 bases from V and 4 bases from J, with 8 bases between. The CDR3 spans 13 residues. Written as DNA, the CDR3 is TGTGCCAGCAGTTTGGGTCTCCCAGATACGCAGTATTTT. Amino acids: CASSLGLPDTQYF.

This clonotype turned up a few times. The rearrangement uses TRBV7-3 and TRBJ2-6; TRBD2 matches at 7 bases. The V and J ends lost 5 bases and 0 bases, in that order; junction bases with no gene match: 16. The CDR3 is 20 residues long. Per germline, CDR1 SGHTA and CDR2 FQGTGA. CDR3 bases: TGTGCCAGCAGCCCCCGGGGGAGGGGAGGCCAAGGCTCTGGGGCCAACGTCCTGACTTTC. The encoded protein is CASSPRGRGGQGSGANVLTF. Filled out from reference TRBV7-3 and TRBJ2-6, the complete variable domain reads GAGVSQTPSNKVTEKGKYVELRCDPISGHTALYWYRQSLGQGPEFLIYFQGTGAADDSGLPNDRFFAVRPEGSVSTLKIQRTERGDSAVYLCASSPRGRGGQGSGANVLTFGAGSRLTVL.

This clonotype was observed many times. This sequence joins TRBV20-1 and TRBJ1-4; 7 bases fit TRBD1. The CDR3 loop spans 19 amino acids. V shed 2 bases, J shed 2 bases, and the junction held 17 bases outside the gene matches. The germline CDR1 and CDR2 sequences are DFQATT and SNEGSKA (reference sequence). CDR3 DNA sequence: TGCAGTGCTAGACTCCGCCCACAGGGGCCCGGGCGGACTAATGAAAAACTGTTTTTT. Translating gives CSARLRPQGPGRTNEKLFF.

This clonotype was found many times. J is TRBJ2-2 and V is TRBV19; a possible D gene is TRBD1 (5 bases). Trimming cost V 1 base and J 4 bases, with 10 bases left between them. CDR1 is LNHDA, CDR2 SQIVND, per germline (reference sequence). The CDR3 has 15 residues. The CDR3 loop reads CASSIARRATGELFF. The DNA of the CDR3 is TGTGCCAGTAGTATAGCGCGCAGGGCCACCGGGGAGCTGTTTTTT.

This clonotype has a count of ten or more. This rearrangement joins TRBV12-3 or TRBV12-4 to TRBJ1-1; TRBD1 is a possible D gene (5 bases). Trimming left V 7 bases short and J 0 bases short, with 15 bases between. The length of the CDR3 is 15 residues. CDR3 protein: CASTPSGRMNTEAFF. The DNA for the CDR3 is TGTGCCAGCACTCCCTCGGGGCGGATGAACACTGAAGCTTTCTTT.

This clonotype was recorded many times. The chain carries TRBV20-1 and TRBJ2-2, with 12 bases identical to TRBD2. V shed 3 bases and J 7 bases; nucleotides not matched to a gene: 12. The CDR3 sequence is 17 residues long. Per the germline V gene, CDR1 is DFQATT and CDR2 is SNEGSKA (reference sequence). The chain's CDR3 is CSARPLAGGPNDGELFF. As DNA, the CDR3 is TGCAGTGCTAGGCCTCTAGCGGGGGGGCCTAACGACGGGGAGCTGTTTTTT.

This clonotype was detected ten times or more. The V call is TRBV24-1, the J call TRBJ1-1, with 8 bases aligning to TRBD1. The ends lost 2 bases at V and 1 base at J; junction bases unmatched: 2. The CDR3 contains 15 residues. CDR1 and CDR2 (germline): KGHDR, SFDVKD. CDR3 DNA: TGTGCCACCAGTGATTCCGGGACAGGGAACACTGAAGCTTTCTTT. This gives the protein CATSDSGTGNTEAFF.

This clonotype has ten or more counts. The gene calls are TRBV20-1 and TRBJ2-3, with D perhaps TRBD1 or TRBD2 (6 bases each). The V end lost 2 bases, the J end lost 1 base, and 10 bases lay between the germline ends. The germline V gene encodes CDR1 DFQATT and CDR2 SNEGSKA (reference sequence). CDR3 size: 14 residues. This CDR3 is CSARRGPRTDTQYF. The CDR3 DNA reads as TGCAGTGCTAGACGGGGGCCACGCACAGATACGCAGTATTTT.

This clonotype was counted at least ten times. J is TRBJ2-2 and V is TRBV12-3 or TRBV12-4; 9 bases align to TRBD1. V gave up 6 bases and J gave up 0 bases; unmatched junction bases: 8. This CDR3 contains 17 residues. CDR3 protein: CASSLGQGNANTGELFF. The CDR3 coding sequence is TGTGCCAGCAGCCTGGGACAGGGTAACGCGAACACCGGGGAGCTGTTTTTT.

This clonotype was observed many times. One end of the junction varies from germline; a read error may be responsible. The chain recombines TRBV24-1 with TRBJ2-3; 11 nucleotides line up with TRBD2. The CDR3 runs 15 residues. Per the germline V gene, CDR1 is KGHDR and CDR2 is SFDVKD. The chain's CDR3 is CATSDTSGGTDTQYF. The CDR3 nucleotides read TGTGCCACCAGTGATACTAGCGGGGGCACGGATACGCAGTATTTT.

This clonotype was detected ten times or more. In nucleotides, the CDR3 is TGTGCCAGCAGTTACGCCGGTTGGAATGAGCAGTTCTTC. It codes for CASSYAGWNEQFF. The rearrangement joins TRBV6-5 to TRBJ2-1, with D unresolved. The CDR3 sequence is 13 residues long. Trimming took off 2 bases at V and 7 bases at J, with 9 bases between the two ends. Germline V gene lookup returns CDR1 MNHEY and CDR2 SVGAGI.

This clonotype appeared many times. The chain is built from TRBV20-1 and TRBJ2-3; unclear D gene. The CDR3 runs to 14 residues. CDR1 DFQATT and CDR2 SNEGSKA come from the germline V gene (reference sequence). V lost 0 bases and J lost 0, with 7 bases in between. This CDR3 is CSARDLPSTDTQYF. As DNA, the CDR3 is TGCAGTGCTAGAGATTTGCCCAGCACAGATACGCAGTATTTT.

This clonotype was counted at least ten times. V is TRBV7-2 and J is TRBJ1-5; D is unclear. Germline CDR1 is SGHTA and CDR2 is FQGNSA. CDR3 length: 15 residues. V lost 0 bases and J lost 4, with 10 bases in between. The CDR3 protein is CASSLAPAANQPQHF. The CDR3 DNA is TGTGCCAGCAGCTTAGCGCCGGCAGCAAATCAGCCCCAGCATTTT.

This clonotype was counted many times. The chain has TRBV3-1 and TRBJ1-6; 9 nucleotides match TRBD1. This CDR3 spans 15 amino acids. From germline, CDR1 is LGHDT and CDR2 YNNKEL (reference sequence). J lost 8 bases, V lost 5 bases, and 7 bases had no gene match. This CDR3 reads CASSLGQGPDSPLHF. The CDR3 nucleotides read TGTGCCAGCAGCTTGGGACAGGGTCCGGATTCACCCCTCCACTTT.

This clonotype was recorded at least ten times. J is TRBJ1-2 and V is TRBV7-9; D gene unclear. The germline V and J ends were trimmed by 1 base and 7 bases, with 7 bases remaining between them. CDR1 SEHNR and CDR2 FQNEAQ come from the germline V gene (reference sequence). This CDR3 comprises 12 residues. This CDR3 is CASSLGFLGYTF. For the CDR3, the DNA is TGTGCCAGCAGCTTAGGATTCCTTGGCTACACCTTC.

This clonotype was seen repeatedly, ten times or more. The rearrangement uses TRBV3-1 and TRBJ1-5; 7 positions agree with TRBD1. There are 14 residues in the CDR3. Germline lookup yields CDR1 LGHDT and CDR2 YNNKEL (reference sequence). J was trimmed by 7 bases and V by 4 bases; bases with no gene match: 7. The CDR3 protein is CASSPLSDRQPQHF. The DNA of the CDR3 is TGTGCCAGCAGCCCCCTTTCGGACAGGCAGCCCCAGCATTTT.

This clonotype was recorded at least ten times. The CDR3 nucleotides are TGTGCCAGTAGTTCGGACAGGGGGCTAGCCAAAAACATTCAGTACTTC. This translates into CASSSDRGLAKNIQYF. This chain uses TRBV19 with TRBJ2-4, with 11 nucleotides matching TRBD1. The trim removed 5 bases at V and 0 bases at J, leaving 3 bases unmatched. This CDR3 has 16 residues. The germline CDR1 and CDR2 sequences are LNHDA and SQIVND (reference sequence).

This clonotype was recorded at least ten times. The rearrangement uses TRBV25-1 and TRBJ2-5, with 11 bases identical to TRBD1. The junction had 12 bases not matched to a gene; V was cut back by 0 bases and J by 6 bases. This CDR3 has 18 amino acids. CDR1 is MGHDK and CDR2 is SYGVNS in the germline V gene. CDR3 nucleotide sequence: TGTGCCAGCAGTGAATATAAGGGACAGGGGGTAAGGGCACAGACCCAGTACTTC. Protein product: CASSEYKGQGVRAQTQYF.

The table lists this clonotype with many counts. The J gene is TRBJ2-1, the V gene TRBV2; D possibly corresponds to TRBD2 (6 bases). In germline, CDR1 is SNHLY, CDR2 FYNNEI. V lost 5 bases to trimming and J lost 13 bases, with 18 bases between them. CDR3 size: 13 residues. CDR3 coding DNA: TGTGCCAGCAGTTCTATGGGAGGACCAAACCAGTTCTTC. Translation: CASSSMGGPNQFF.

There are many counts of this clonotype. The V call is TRBV29-1, the J call TRBJ1-1; a weak D match, TRBD1 (6 bases). Germline V gives CDR1 SQVTM, CDR2 ANQGSEA. Trimming shortened V by 7 bases and J by 5 bases, and 23 bases separated the two germline ends. There are 15 residues in the CDR3. This CDR3 reads CSAKLPQGIGTEAFF. DNA of the CDR3: TGCAGCGCGAAACTCCCTCAGGGGATAGGGACTGAAGCTTTCTTT.

This clonotype was recorded many times. V gene TRBV12-3 or TRBV12-4 combines with J gene TRBJ1-1, with 8 bases matching TRBD1. The trim removed 7 bases at V and 11 bases at J, leaving 15 bases unmatched. This CDR3 spans 14 amino acids. CDR3 protein: CASNEIGQGRSAFF. CDR3 coding DNA: TGTGCCAGCAACGAAATCGGACAGGGCCGGTCGGCTTTCTTT.

At least ten counts were recorded for this clonotype. The chain has TRBV6-4 and TRBJ2-3; TRBD2 matches 12 bases. Germline V gives CDR1 MRHNA, CDR2 SNTAGT. The CDR3 length is 16 residues. The ends lost 3 bases at V and 4 bases at J; junction bases unmatched: 5. The CDR3 loop reads CASSESSGGASDTQYF. CDR3 coding DNA: TGTGCCAGCAGTGAGTCTAGCGGGGGGGCCTCAGATACGCAGTATTTT.

This clonotype came up many times. This chain links TRBV20-1 with TRBJ2-5; 8 bases are a match to TRBD1. V lost 3 bases and J lost 5; bases outside the gene matches: 11. CDR3 length: 15 residues. Germline V gene sequence: CDR1 DFQATT, CDR2 SNEGSKA (reference sequence). CDR3 protein: CSARVDRGSRETQYF. In DNA form, the CDR3 reads TGCAGTGCTAGGGTCGACAGGGGTAGCAGGGAGACCCAGTACTTC.

This clonotype was seen many times. The chain links TRBV13 to TRBJ2-2, with 7 nucleotides matching TRBD1. J was trimmed by 5 bases and V by 5 bases; bases with no gene match: 14. This CDR3 has 17 amino acids. Germline V CDR1 and CDR2: PRHDT, FYEKMQ (reference sequence). As DNA, the CDR3 is TGTGCCAGCAGCCCACAGTTTACAGGGGTCATAACCGGGGAGCTGTTTTTT. Protein sequence: CASSPQFTGVITGELFF. The complete variable domain, with remaining parts taken from reference TRBV13 and TRBJ2-2, reads AAGVIQSPRHLIKEKRETATLKCYPIPRHDTVYWYQQGPGQDPQFLISFYEKMQSDKGSIPDRFSAQQFSDYHSELNMSSLELGDSALYFCASSPQFTGVITGELFFGEGSRLTVL.

Many counts were recorded for this clonotype. CDR3 residues: CSKRGYYSNQPQHF. CDR3 in DNA: TGTTCAAAGCGGGGGTATTATAGCAATCAGCCCCAGCATTTT. This chain connects TRBV11-2 to TRBJ1-5, with D tentatively TRBD1 (5 bases). Germline loops: CDR1 SGHAT, CDR2 FQNNGV. The CDR3 spans 14 residues.

This clonotype was observed at least ten times. The chain combines TRBV7-9 with TRBJ1-4; possible D gene TRBD1, 5 bases. Per germline, CDR1 SEHNR and CDR2 FQNEAQ (reference sequence). The V and J ends lost 5 bases and 4 bases respectively, with 14 bases between them. The CDR3 runs to 15 residues. Here the CDR3 reads CASSRGAAGNEKLFF. CDR3 bases: TGTGCCAGCAGCCGGGGCGCAGCGGGTAATGAAAAACTGTTTTTT.

This clonotype has ten or more counts. V usage is TRBV5-1 and J usage is TRBJ1-2; TRBD1 might be the D (6 bases). Deletions cut 9 bases from V and 8 bases from J, with 17 bases between. This CDR3 is 12 amino acids long. Germline CDR1 SGHRS, CDR2 YFSETQ. The CDR3 here is CATKQGEEGYTF. The CDR3 DNA follows: TGCGCCACTAAACAGGGTGAGGAGGGCTACACCTTC.

This clonotype was observed at least ten times. V usage is TRBV7-3 and J usage is TRBJ2-3; perhaps TRBD2 as D (5 bases). The CDR3 runs 13 residues. V gave up 2 bases and J gave up 4 bases, with 7 bases separating them. The germline gives CDR1 SGHTA, CDR2 FQGTGA. CDR3 amino acids: CASSLDYADTQYF. The CDR3 bases are TGTGCCAGCAGCTTAGACTATGCAGATACGCAGTATTTT.

This clonotype was observed many times. The chain combines TRBV5-5 with TRBJ2-2, with 10 bases lining up with TRBD2. Losses at the gene ends were 4 bases for V and 0 bases for J; bases not matched to a gene: 6. Germline V gene data show CDR1 as SGHKS and CDR2 as YYEKEE (reference sequence). There are 17 residues in the CDR3. The DNA for the CDR3 is TGTGCCAGCAGCCGACGGACTAGCGGAGCGAACACCGGGGAGCTGTTTTTT. This gives the protein CASSRRTSGANTGELFF. Supplemented by reference TRBV5-5 and TRBJ2-2, the full variable domain reads DAGVTQSPTHLIKTRGQQVTLRCSPISGHKSVSWYQQVLGQGPQFIFQYYEKEERGRGNFPDRFSARQFPNYSSELNVNALLLGDSALYLCASSRRTSGANTGELFFGEGSRLTVL.